The 18 T cell receptor beta chains presented below share a single source sample, sequenced in a study of blood T cell repertoires in COVID-19. The method was immunoSEQ multiplex PCR; TCRdb's version includes in-frame clones alone and lacks a portion of them. The sample lists around 94,000 clones, around 88% occurring once. Sequenced material: peripheral blood. The source is a man older than 75 with acute or convalescent COVID-19.

This clone has a single count. The V call is TRBV18, the J call TRBJ2-1; D is unresolved. Trimming cost V 1 base and J 6 bases, with 13 bases left between them. CDR3 length: 15 residues. CDR1 and CDR2 (germline): KGHSH, LQKENI. The CDR3 reads CASSPQSGRSNEQFF. The CDR3 nucleotides read TGTGCCAGCTCACCACAAAGTGGTAGATCCAATGAGCAGTTCTTC.

This chain connects TRBV9 to TRBJ2-1, with 9 bases that match TRBD1. The CDR3 is made up of 15 amino acids. The J segment lost 7 bases and the V segment lost 4 bases, leaving 9 bases of the junction unmatched. Germline lookup yields CDR1 SGDLS and CDR2 YYNGEE. The DNA of the CDR3 is TGTGCCAGCAGCCGTGGGGGACAGGGAGAAAATGAGCAGTTCTTC. Translation: CASSRGGQGENEQFF.

The chain uses TRBV6-5 and TRBJ2-1; D not certain. This CDR3 has 13 residues. Germline V gives CDR1 MNHEY, CDR2 SVGAGI. Trimming shortened V by 9 bases and J by 5 bases, and 14 bases separated the two germline ends. The CDR3 DNA follows: TGTGCCAGTAATGAGAGGCTCCACAATGAGCAGTTCTTC. Translation: CASNERLHNEQFF.

The V and J genes are TRBV19 and TRBJ2-7; 11 bases agree with TRBD2. The CDR3 runs to 19 residues. J lost 2 bases, V lost 6 bases, and 18 bases had no gene match. The germline V gene has CDR1 LNHDA and CDR2 SQIVND (reference sequence). CDR3 sequence: CASSNGWLAGGEPPYEQYF. CDR3 nucleotide sequence: TGTGCCAGTAGCAACGGGTGGCTAGCGGGAGGTGAGCCCCCCTACGAGCAGTACTTC.

This chain connects TRBV6-2 or TRBV6-3 to TRBJ1-2, with 8 bases lining up with TRBD1. The CDR3 is 13 residues long. Germline assignment: CDR1 MNHEY and CDR2 SVGEGT. The trim removed 6 bases at V and 8 bases at J, leaving 8 bases unmatched. CDR3 loop: CASSRPDREGYTF. The CDR3 nucleotides read TGTGCCAGCAGCCGACCGGACAGGGAAGGCTACACCTTC.

The chain carries TRBV28 and TRBJ2-5; 8 positions agree with TRBD2. CDR1 is MDHEN, CDR2 SYDVKM, per germline. This CDR3 spans 14 amino acids. V lost 5 bases, J lost 3 bases, and 5 bases stayed unmatched. The CDR3 sequence is CASSAPGGEETQYF. The CDR3 nucleotides are TGTGCCAGCAGTGCCCCGGGGGGGGAAGAGACCCAGTACTTC.

The V gene is TRBV15, the J gene TRBJ2-5, with D possibly being TRBD2 (5 bases). The V end was cut by 3 bases, the J end by 5 bases, with 13 bases between. Germline V lookup: CDR1 LNHNV, CDR2 YYDKDF (reference sequence). This CDR3 has 14 residues. This chain's CDR3 is CATSSNYRGETQYF. CDR3 DNA: TGTGCCACCAGCAGCAACTATAGAGGGGAGACCCAGTACTTC.

The rearrangement links TRBV4-2 to TRBJ2-1; 10 nucleotides agree with TRBD2. Germline V CDR1 and CDR2: LGHNA, YNFKEQ. V lost 4 bases to trimming and J lost 5 bases; unmatched junction nucleotides: 11. The CDR3 extends over 17 amino acids. CDR3 sequence reads: CASSLSGAGGTNNEQFF. The CDR3 region has the DNA TGTGCCAGCAGCCTCTCGGGAGCGGGAGGGACGAACAATGAGCAGTTCTTC.

The rearrangement links TRBV7-9 to TRBJ2-7; the D gene is possibly TRBD1 (5 bases). The CDR3 covers 13 residues. Germline assignment: CDR1 SEHNR and CDR2 FQNEAQ (reference sequence). With 1 base removed from V and 6 bases from J, the gap between germline ends came to 10 bases. In nucleotides, the CDR3 is TGTGCCAGCAGCTTAGGGGGCCTAAGCGAGCAGTACTTC. Amino acid sequence: CASSLGGLSEQYF.

The chain links TRBV3-1 (or the pseudogene TRBV3-2) to TRBJ2-1, with 12 nucleotides matching TRBD2. This CDR3 region has 18 residues. V lost 0 bases to trimming and J lost 7 bases; unmatched junction nucleotides: 10. The germline CDR1 and CDR2 sequences are LGHDT and YNNKEL (reference sequence). The CDR3 loop reads CASSQEGGLAGGRNEQFF. CDR3 in DNA: TGTGCCAGCAGCCAAGAGGGTGGGCTAGCGGGAGGGCGAAATGAGCAGTTCTTC.

This chain uses TRBV5-4 with TRBJ1-4, with D uncertain. The CDR3 is 15 residues long. Germline assignment: CDR1 SGHNT and CDR2 YYREEE (reference sequence). V was trimmed by 0 bases and J by 3 bases, leaving 9 bases between them. The CDR3 sequence is CASSLGGRANEKLFF. The CDR3 bases are TGTGCCAGCAGCTTGGGTGGGAGGGCTAATGAAAAACTGTTTTTT.

The rearrangement links TRBV12-3 or TRBV12-4 to TRBJ2-1, with a tentative D call TRBD2 (5 bases). V lost 5 bases and J 7 bases, leaving 12 bases between the germline ends. The CDR3 is made up of 13 amino acids. DNA of the CDR3: TGTGCCAGCAGTGACCTAGCCCGGAATGAGCAGTTCTTC. As protein: CASSDLARNEQFF.

V usage is TRBV28 and J usage is TRBJ1-1; the D is unclear. Germline V gene lookup returns CDR1 MDHEN and CDR2 SYDVKM. The CDR3 extends over 12 amino acids. The germline V and J ends were trimmed by 9 bases and 0 bases, with 8 bases remaining between them. CDR3 sequence (DNA): TGTGCCAGTAAAACTCTGAACACTGAAGCTTTCTTT. Translated: CASKTLNTEAFF.

This clone appeared a single time. V usage is TRBV7-9 and J usage is TRBJ2-1, with 7 bases identical to TRBD1. J gave up 4 bases and V 1 base, and 4 bases lay outside the gene matches. Germline V gene sequence: CDR1 SEHNR, CDR2 FQNEAQ (reference sequence). The CDR3 loop spans 15 amino acids. CDR3 loop: CASSLGQGVYNEQFF. DNA of the CDR3: TGTGCCAGCAGCTTAGGGCAGGGGGTTTACAATGAGCAGTTCTTC.

This rearrangement joins TRBV19 to TRBJ1-1; 12 bases agree with TRBD1. V shed 6 bases and J 4 bases; nucleotides not matched to a gene: 12. The CDR3 totals 17 residues. The germline gives CDR1 LNHDA, CDR2 SQIVND (reference sequence). The CDR3 is CASRKGTGGFLSTEAFF. For the CDR3, the DNA is TGTGCCAGTAGGAAAGGGACAGGGGGCTTCTTGAGCACTGAAGCTTTCTTT.

This clone was observed a single time. The genes are TRBV5-1 and TRBJ2-7, with D perhaps TRBD1 (6 bases). With 4 bases removed from V and 3 bases from J, the gap between germline ends came to 14 bases. Per the germline V gene, CDR1 is SGHRS and CDR2 is YFSETQ. The CDR3 covers 14 residues. Here the CDR3 reads CASSPITGNYEQYF. CDR3 nucleotide sequence: TGCGCCAGCAGCCCAATCACAGGGAACTACGAGCAGTACTTC.

The count of this clone is one. The J gene is TRBJ2-1, the V gene TRBV29-1; TRBD1 matches at 10 bases. The junction had 2 bases not matched to a gene; V was cut back by 5 bases and J by 1 base. The CDR3 consists of 14 residues. CDR1 is SQVTM and CDR2 is ANQGSEA in the germline V gene. CDR3 coding DNA: TGCAGCGTTCGGACAGGGGGGTCCTACAATGAGCAGTTCTTC. Its protein product is CSVRTGGSYNEQFF.

This clone was seen once. V and J are TRBV7-6 and TRBJ2-6; 11 bases map to TRBD1. V dropped 0 bases and J dropped 2; count of bases not matched to a gene: 6. This CDR3 is 19 amino acids long. Germline V gene lookup returns CDR1 SGHVS and CDR2 FNYEAQ. CDR3 nucleotide sequence: TGTGCCAGCAGCTTAGCCCCCGGGACAGGGGGAACTGGGGCCAACGTCCTGACTTTC. Translating gives CASSLAPGTGGTGANVLTF.